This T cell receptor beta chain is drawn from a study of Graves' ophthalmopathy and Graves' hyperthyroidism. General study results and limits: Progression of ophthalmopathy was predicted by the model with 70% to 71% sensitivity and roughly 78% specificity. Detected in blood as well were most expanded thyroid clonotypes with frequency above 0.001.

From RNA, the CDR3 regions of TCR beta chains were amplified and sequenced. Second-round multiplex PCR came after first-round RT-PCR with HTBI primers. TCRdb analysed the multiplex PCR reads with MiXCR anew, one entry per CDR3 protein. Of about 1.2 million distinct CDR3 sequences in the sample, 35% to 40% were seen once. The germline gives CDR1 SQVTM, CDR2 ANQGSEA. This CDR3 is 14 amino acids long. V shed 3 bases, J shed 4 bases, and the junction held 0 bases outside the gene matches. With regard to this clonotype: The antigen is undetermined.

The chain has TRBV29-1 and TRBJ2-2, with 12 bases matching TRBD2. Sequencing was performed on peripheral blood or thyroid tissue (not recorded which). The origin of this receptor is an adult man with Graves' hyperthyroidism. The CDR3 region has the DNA TGCAGCGTTGAGACTAGCGGGGGCACCGGGGAGCTGTTTTTT. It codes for CSVETSGGTGELFF.